This T cell receptor (beta chain) was found in a study of vaccination effects on CD4 cells after COVID-19. Whole-study results and caveats: Small numbers of convalescent patients limited the study. It also lacked early post-infection timepoints. Infection-derived and vaccine-derived clones contracted markedly late after vaccination.

Here immunoSEQ multiplex PCR was the method, and the copy in TCRdb shows in-frame clones only, minus some. Of 30,000 to 40,000 clones listed, roughly 70% were seen once; the top ten hold 22%. With regard to this clone: Its antigen is still unknown.

CDR1 is LGHDT and CDR2 is YNNKEL in the germline V gene (reference sequence). The CDR3 has 20 amino acids. V lost 0 bases and J lost 0, with 24 bases in between. Using viral peptide pools, the ViraFEST assay grew out antigen-specific CD4+ T cells prior to sequencing. Having been cultured for roughly 11 days, the cells underwent CD4+ T cell isolation. Neither prior SARS-CoV-2 infection nor positive nucleocapsid antibodies were present in the vaccine recipients. Wells of a few million PBMC each were grown with 8.5 to 10 IU/ml IL-2 and 9 to 10 ug/ml peptides. Half the medium was swapped for IL-2 medium on days 3 and 7.

This sequence was found in a human donor who received a COVID-19 vaccine. The sample in question was CD4+ T cells from PBMCs cultured with SARS-CoV-2 spike peptides, obtained before COVID-19 vaccination. The gene calls are TRBV3-1 (or the pseudogene TRBV3-2) and TRBJ2-7; weak D call: TRBD1 (6 bases). In DNA, the CDR3 is TGTGCCAGCAGCCAAGATAGAACTACTGGTGCAGGGGACCCCTCCTACGAGCAGTACTTC. It codes for CASSQDRTTGAGDPSYEQYF.